These 5 T cell receptor beta chains came from one sample sequenced in a study of blood T cell repertoires in COVID-19. The assay was immunoSEQ multiplex PCR, and TCRdb's table has in-frame clones only and misses some. The table lists 140,000 to 150,000 clones, about 90% of them singletons. Input material: PBMCs or T cells enriched from blood (not recorded which). These receptors came from a man aged 55 to 70 who had recovered from COVID-19.

The chain carries TRBV6-6 and TRBJ1-4; 8 positions agree with TRBD1. The CDR3 spans 14 residues. From germline, CDR1 is MNHNY and CDR2 SVGAGI (reference sequence). The V segment lost 7 bases and the J segment 6 bases; nucleotides outside the gene matches: 7. CDR3 in amino acids: CASTRTGYDEKLFF. The CDR3 DNA reads TGTGCCAGCACCAGGACAGGGTATGATGAAAAACTGTTTTTT.

This clone has a handful of counts. The chain combines TRBV6-1 with TRBJ1-5; D gene ambiguous. The germline V gene has CDR1 MNHNS and CDR2 SASEGT. The V and J ends lost 2 bases and 6 bases respectively, with 8 bases between them. The CDR3 sequence is 13 residues long. In DNA, the CDR3 is TGTGCCAGCAGTGAATGGACTACTCAGCCCCAGCATTTT. Amino acids: CASSEWTTQPQHF.

The J gene is TRBJ1-2, the V gene TRBV25-1; TRBD1 is a possible D gene (6 bases). This CDR3 region has 13 residues. The V gene lost 5 bases and the J gene lost 6 bases, with 13 bases spanning the gap. Germline loops: CDR1 MGHDK, CDR2 SYGVNS. The CDR3 is CASSSDRFDGYTF. In DNA, the CDR3 is TGTGCCAGCAGTTCAGACAGGTTCGATGGCTACACCTTC.

The V gene is TRBV6-5, the J gene TRBJ2-7; 9 bases are a match to TRBD1. There are 14 residues in the CDR3. V dropped 7 bases and J dropped 7; count of bases not matched to a gene: 11. Per the germline V gene, CDR1 is MNHEY and CDR2 is SVGAGI. DNA for the CDR3: TGTGCCAGCAAAATCCACCGACAGGGGGGGGAGCAGTACTTC. This encodes CASKIHRQGGEQYF.

This chain links TRBV28 with TRBJ2-7, with 9 bases that match TRBD1. CDR1 MDHEN and CDR2 SYDVKM come from the germline V gene. V was pared by 5 bases and J by 7 bases, with 9 bases of the junction left unmatched. The CDR3 is 14 residues long. CDR3 in DNA: TGTGCCAGCAGTCCCCTCCCGGGACAGGGAGAGCAGTACTTC. This encodes CASSPLPGQGEQYF.